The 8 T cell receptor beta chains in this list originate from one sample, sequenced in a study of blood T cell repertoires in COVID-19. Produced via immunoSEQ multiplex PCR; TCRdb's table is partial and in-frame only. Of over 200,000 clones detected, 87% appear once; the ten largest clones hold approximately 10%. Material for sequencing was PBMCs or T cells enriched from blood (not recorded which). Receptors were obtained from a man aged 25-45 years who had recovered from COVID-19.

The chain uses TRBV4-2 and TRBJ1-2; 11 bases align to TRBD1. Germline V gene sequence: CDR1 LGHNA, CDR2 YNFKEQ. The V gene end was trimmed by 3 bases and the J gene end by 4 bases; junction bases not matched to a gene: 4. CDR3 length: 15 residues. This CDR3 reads CASSHGQGAGYGYTF. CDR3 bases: TGTGCCAGCAGCCACGGACAGGGGGCGGGCTATGGCTACACCTTC.

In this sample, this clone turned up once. CDR3 loop: CASSLVEGASTDTQYF. The CDR3 coding sequence is TGTGCCAGCAGCTTAGTGGAGGGGGCTAGCACAGATACGCAGTATTTT. The chain carries TRBV7-9 and TRBJ2-3; possibly TRBD1 for D (7 bases). The CDR3 loop spans 16 amino acids. With 1 base removed from V and 0 bases from J, the gap between germline ends came to 11 bases. The germline CDR1 and CDR2 sequences are SEHNR and FQNEAQ (reference sequence).

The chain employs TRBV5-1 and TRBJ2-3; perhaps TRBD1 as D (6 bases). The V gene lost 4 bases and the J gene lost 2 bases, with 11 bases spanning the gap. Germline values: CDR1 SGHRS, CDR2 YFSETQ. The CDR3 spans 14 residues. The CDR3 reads CASSVGQNTDTQYF. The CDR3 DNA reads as TGCGCCAGCAGCGTCGGACAGAACACAGATACGCAGTATTTT.

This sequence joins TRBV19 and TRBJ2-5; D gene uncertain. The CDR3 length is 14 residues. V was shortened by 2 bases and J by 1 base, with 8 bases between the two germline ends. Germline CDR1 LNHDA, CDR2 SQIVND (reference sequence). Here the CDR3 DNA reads TGTGCCAGTAGTATAAGCAAAGTCCAAGAGACCCAGTACTTC. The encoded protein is CASSISKVQETQYF.

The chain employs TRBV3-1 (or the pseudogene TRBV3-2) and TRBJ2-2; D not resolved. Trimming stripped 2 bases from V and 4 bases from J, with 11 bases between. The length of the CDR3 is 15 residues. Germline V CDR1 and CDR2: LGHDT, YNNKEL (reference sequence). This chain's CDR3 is CASSQLAVGTGELFF. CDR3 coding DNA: TGTGCCAGCAGCCAATTAGCCGTCGGCACCGGGGAGCTGTTTTTT.

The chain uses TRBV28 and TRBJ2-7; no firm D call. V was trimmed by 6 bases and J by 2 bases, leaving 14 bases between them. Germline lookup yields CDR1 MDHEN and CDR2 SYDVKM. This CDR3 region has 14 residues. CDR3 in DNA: TGTGCCAGCAGCTCTTTCCGGTTCCCCTACGAGCAGTACTTC. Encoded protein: CASSSFRFPYEQYF.

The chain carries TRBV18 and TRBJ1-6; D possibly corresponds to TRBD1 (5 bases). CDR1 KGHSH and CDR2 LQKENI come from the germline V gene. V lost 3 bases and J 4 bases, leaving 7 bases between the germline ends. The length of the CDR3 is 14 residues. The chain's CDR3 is CASSPTDYNSPLHF. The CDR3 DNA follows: TGTGCCAGCTCACCGACAGATTATAATTCACCCCTCCACTTT. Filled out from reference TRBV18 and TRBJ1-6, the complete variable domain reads NAGVMQNPRHLVRRRGQEARLRCSPMKGHSHVYWYRQLPEEGLKFMVYLQKENIIDESGMPKERFSAEFPKEGPSILRIQQVVRGDSAAYFCASSPTDYNSPLHFGNGTRLTVT.

CDR3 region: CASSGRGYGQPQHF. CDR3 bases: TGTGCCAGCAGCGGCCGGGGGTATGGACAGCCCCAGCATTTT. J is TRBJ1-5 and V is TRBV2, with D tentatively TRBD1 (5 bases). Germline V lookup: CDR1 SNHLY, CDR2 FYNNEI. V lost 6 bases, J lost 7 bases, and 16 bases lay in between. This CDR3 has 14 residues.